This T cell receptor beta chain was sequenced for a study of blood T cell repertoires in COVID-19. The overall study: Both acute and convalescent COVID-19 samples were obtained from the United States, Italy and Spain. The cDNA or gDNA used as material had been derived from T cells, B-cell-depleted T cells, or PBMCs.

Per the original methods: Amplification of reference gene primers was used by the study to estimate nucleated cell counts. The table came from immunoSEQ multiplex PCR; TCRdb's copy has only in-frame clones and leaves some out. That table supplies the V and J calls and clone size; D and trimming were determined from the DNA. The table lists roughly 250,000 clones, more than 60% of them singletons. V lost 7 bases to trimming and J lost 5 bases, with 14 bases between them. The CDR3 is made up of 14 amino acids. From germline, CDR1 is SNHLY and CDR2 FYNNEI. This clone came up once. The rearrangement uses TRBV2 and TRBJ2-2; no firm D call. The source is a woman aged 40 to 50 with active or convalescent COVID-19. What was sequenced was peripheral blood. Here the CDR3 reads CASKKAVGTGELFF. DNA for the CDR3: TGTGCCAGCAAGAAGGCGGTGGGTACCGGGGAGCTGTTTTTT.